A selection of T cell receptor beta chains follows, all from one sample in a study of blood T cell repertoires in COVID-19. TCRdb keeps only in-frame clones here, not all; method: immunoSEQ multiplex PCR. This table holds about 180,000 clones, around 80% found once. Sequencing was performed on peripheral blood. The receptors were gathered from a woman older than 75 with COVID-19, enrolled during active disease. The CDR3 runs from the conserved cysteine through the conserved F or W. The order of the fields is CDR3 protein, CDR3 DNA, clone size, D gene, J gene, V gene. D genes are given only for firm matches. Clone size is not always given. Where it is, it says once, few, many or a class for expanded clones.

CDR3aa: CASSPSGSTDNEQFF; CDR3nt: TGTGCCAGCAGTCCCAGCGGGAGTACGGACAATGAGCAGTTCTTC; abundance: -; d_gene: TRBD2; j_gene: TRBJ2-1; v_gene: TRBV28
CDR3aa: CASSPQGAGPQYF; CDR3nt: TGTGCCAGCAGTCCTCAGGGGGCAGGTCCGCAGTATTTT; abundance: -; d_gene: TRBD1; j_gene: TRBJ2-3; v_gene: TRBV6-6
CDR3aa: CASSLFGTGVSYEQYF; CDR3nt: TGTGCCAGCAGCTTATTCGGGACAGGGGTCTCCTACGAGCAGTACTTC; abundance: -; d_gene: TRBD1; j_gene: TRBJ2-7; v_gene: TRBV7-2
CDR3aa: CASSQGSAGFGDYGYTF; CDR3nt: TGTGCCAGCAGCCAAGGATCTGCCGGATTCGGGGACTATGGCTACACCTTC; abundance: -; d_gene: -; j_gene: TRBJ1-2; v_gene: TRBV3-1/TRBV3-2
CDR3aa: CASSFIQVEQFF; CDR3nt: TGTGCCAGCAGCTTCATACAAGTTGAGCAGTTCTTC; abundance: -; d_gene: -; j_gene: TRBJ2-1; v_gene: TRBV7-9
CDR3aa: CSASSGGLADTDTQYF; CDR3nt: TGCAGTGCTAGTTCCGGGGGACTAGCGGATACAGATACGCAGTATTTT; abundance: -; d_gene: TRBD2; j_gene: TRBJ2-3; v_gene: TRBV20-1
CDR3aa: CASSFGLARDTQYF; CDR3nt: TGTGCCAGCAGCTTTGGACTAGCTCGAGATACGCAGTATTTT; abundance: -; d_gene: TRBD2; j_gene: TRBJ2-3; v_gene: TRBV7-2
CDR3aa: CASSTDRSYEQYF; CDR3nt: TGTGCCAGCTCAACAGACAGGTCCTACGAGCAGTACTTC; abundance: -; d_gene: -; j_gene: TRBJ2-7; v_gene: TRBV18
CDR3aa: CASTRDRSETQYF; CDR3nt: TGTGCCAGCACGAGGGACAGAAGCGAGACCCAGTACTTC; abundance: -; d_gene: TRBD1; j_gene: TRBJ2-5; v_gene: TRBV5-4
CDR3aa: CASSFGQEETQYF; CDR3nt: TGTGCCAGCAGTTTTGGGCAGGAAGAGACCCAGTACTTC; abundance: once; d_gene: -; j_gene: TRBJ2-5; v_gene: TRBV12-3/TRBV12-4
CDR3aa: CASSDPPGDYGYTF; CDR3nt: TGTGCCAGCAGTGACCCGCCAGGGGACTATGGCTACACCTTC; abundance: -; d_gene: -; j_gene: TRBJ1-2; v_gene: TRBV6-1
CDR3aa: CASSPATSGGYEQYF; CDR3nt: TGTGCCAGCAGCCCAGCGACTAGCGGGGGCTACGAGCAGTACTTC; abundance: -; d_gene: TRBD2; j_gene: TRBJ2-7; v_gene: TRBV7-8
CDR3aa: CASSLMDSGDEKLFF; CDR3nt: TGTGCCAGCTCACTAATGGACAGTGGGGATGAAAAACTGTTTTTT; abundance: -; d_gene: -; j_gene: TRBJ1-4; v_gene: TRBV18
CDR3aa: CATSALTSNTGELFF; CDR3nt: TGTGCCACCAGTGCTTTAACTAGTAACACCGGGGAGCTGTTTTTT; abundance: -; d_gene: -; j_gene: TRBJ2-2; v_gene: TRBV24-1
CDR3aa: CASSRNSGSSYNEQFF; CDR3nt: TGTGCCAGCAGCCGTAACAGCGGGAGCTCCTACAATGAGCAGTTCTTC; abundance: -; d_gene: TRBD2; j_gene: TRBJ2-1; v_gene: TRBV4-2
CDR3aa: CASSAFRGDTQYF; CDR3nt: TGTGCCAGTAGCGCTTTCAGAGGCGATACGCAGTATTTT; abundance: -; d_gene: -; j_gene: TRBJ2-3; v_gene: TRBV19
CDR3aa: CASSPTDRENYGYTF; CDR3nt: TGTGCCAGCAGCCCGACGGACAGGGAGAACTATGGCTACACCTTC; abundance: -; d_gene: TRBD1; j_gene: TRBJ1-2; v_gene: TRBV5-6
CDR3aa: CASSLVGTGSEDTQYF; CDR3nt: TGCGCCAGCAGCTTGGTTGGGACAGGGTCGGAAGATACGCAGTATTTT; abundance: -; d_gene: TRBD1; j_gene: TRBJ2-3; v_gene: TRBV5-1
CDR3aa: CASSLVSGRDTDTQYF; CDR3nt: TGTGCCAGCAGCTTAGTATCAGGCAGGGACACAGATACGCAGTATTTT; abundance: -; d_gene: -; j_gene: TRBJ2-3; v_gene: TRBV7-8
CDR3aa: CASSFRETQYF; CDR3nt: TGTGCCAGCAGCTTCAGGGAGACCCAGTACTTC; abundance: -; d_gene: -; j_gene: TRBJ2-5; v_gene: TRBV5-4
CDR3aa: CAISVRGEPSYEQYF; CDR3nt: TGTGCCATCAGTGTCCGAGGAGAGCCCTCCTACGAGCAGTACTTC; abundance: -; d_gene: -; j_gene: TRBJ2-7; v_gene: TRBV10-3
CDR3aa: CATRTSGGHEQYF; CDR3nt: TGTGCCACCCGGACTAGCGGGGGACACGAGCAGTACTTC; abundance: -; d_gene: TRBD2; j_gene: TRBJ2-7; v_gene: TRBV27
CDR3aa: CASSGAGELFF; CDR3nt: TGTGCCAGTAGTGGAGCCGGGGAGCTGTTTTTT; abundance: -; d_gene: -; j_gene: TRBJ2-2; v_gene: TRBV19
CDR3aa: CASITSGAITQYF; CDR3nt: TGTGCCAGCATTACTAGCGGGGCGATTACGCAGTATTTT; abundance: -; d_gene: TRBD2; j_gene: TRBJ2-3; v_gene: TRBV2
CDR3aa: CAISESGTSRETQYF; CDR3nt: TGTGCCATCAGTGAGTCGGGGACTAGCAGAGAGACCCAGTACTTC; abundance: -; d_gene: TRBD2; j_gene: TRBJ2-5; v_gene: TRBV10-3
CDR3aa: CASRAGTGLEKLFF; CDR3nt: TGTGCCAGCAGGGCCGGGACAGGGCTTGAAAAACTGTTTTTT; abundance: -; d_gene: TRBD1; j_gene: TRBJ1-4; v_gene: TRBV2
CDR3aa: CASSLESWETQYF; CDR3nt: TGTGCCAGCAGCTTAGAGAGCTGGGAGACCCAGTACTTC; abundance: -; d_gene: -; j_gene: TRBJ2-5; v_gene: TRBV11-2
CDR3aa: CASRLSGGSYEQYF; CDR3nt: TGTGCCAGCAGGCTATCAGGGGGATCCTACGAGCAGTACTTC; abundance: -; d_gene: TRBD1; j_gene: TRBJ2-7; v_gene: TRBV27
CDR3aa: CATSENRFRGGGELFF; CDR3nt: TGTGCCACCAGTGAAAACCGTTTTAGGGGAGGCGGGGAGCTGTTTTTT; abundance: once; d_gene: -; j_gene: TRBJ2-2; v_gene: TRBV24-1
CDR3aa: CASSADRLSGNTIYF; CDR3nt: TGTGCCAGCAGCGCGGACAGACTCTCTGGAAACACCATATATTTT; abundance: many; d_gene: -; j_gene: TRBJ1-3; v_gene: TRBV2
CDR3aa: CASSFTGFYSNQPQHF; CDR3nt: TGTGCCAGCAGTTTCACGGGGTTCTATAGCAATCAGCCCCAGCATTTT; abundance: many; d_gene: -; j_gene: TRBJ1-5; v_gene: TRBV6-6
CDR3aa: CASSQGLDKAYEQYF; CDR3nt: -; abundance: -; d_gene: -; j_gene: TRBJ2-7; v_gene: TRBV4-3
CDR3aa: CASSPGTGSYEQYF; CDR3nt: TGTGCCAGCAGTCCCGGGACTGGCTCCTACGAGCAGTACTTC; abundance: -; d_gene: -; j_gene: TRBJ2-7; v_gene: TRBV11-3
CDR3aa: CSGSAGEGTQYF; CDR3nt: TGCAGCGGGTCAGCGGGGGAGGGTACGCAGTATTTT; abundance: once; d_gene: TRBD2; j_gene: TRBJ2-3; v_gene: TRBV29-1
CDR3aa: CASSIVAGGGNEQFF; CDR3nt: TGTGCCAGTAGTATAGTGGCGGGAGGTGGAAATGAGCAGTTCTTC; abundance: -; d_gene: TRBD2; j_gene: TRBJ2-1; v_gene: TRBV19
CDR3aa: CASSSPTGYNEQFF; CDR3nt: TGTGCCAGCAGCTCCCCGACAGGGTACAATGAGCAGTTCTTC; abundance: -; d_gene: TRBD1; j_gene: TRBJ2-1; v_gene: TRBV7-8
CDR3aa: CAGGQNMNTEAFF; CDR3nt: TGTGCCGGGGGACAGAACATGAACACTGAAGCTTTCTTT; abundance: -; d_gene: TRBD1; j_gene: TRBJ1-1; v_gene: TRBV2
CDR3aa: CASSPLIPRQGPGNEQFF; CDR3nt: TGTGCCAGCAGCCCATTAATCCCACGACAGGGTCCGGGCAATGAGCAGTTCTTC; abundance: -; d_gene: TRBD1; j_gene: TRBJ2-1; v_gene: TRBV28
CDR3aa: CASSVGGWGQTYEQYF; CDR3nt: TGTGCCAGCAGCGTAGGTGGTTGGGGACAAACCTACGAGCAGTACTTC; abundance: once; d_gene: -; j_gene: TRBJ2-7; v_gene: TRBV9
CDR3aa: CASSEEAGGSSYEQYF; CDR3nt: TGTGCCAGCAGTGAAGAAGCGGGAGGCTCCTCCTACGAGCAGTACTTC; abundance: few; d_gene: TRBD2; j_gene: TRBJ2-7; v_gene: TRBV2
CDR3aa: CASSRESYEQYF; CDR3nt: TGTGCCAGCAGCCGCGAGTCCTACGAGCAGTACTTC; abundance: -; d_gene: -; j_gene: TRBJ2-7; v_gene: TRBV7-9
CDR3aa: CASSQFGSGSPYEQYF; CDR3nt: TGCGCCAGCAGTCAATTTGGCAGCGGGAGCCCCTACGAGCAGTACTTC; abundance: -; d_gene: TRBD2; j_gene: TRBJ2-7; v_gene: TRBV23-1
CDR3aa: CSATPDRELFF; CDR3nt: TGCAGTGCTACCCCGGACAGGGAGCTGTTTTTT; abundance: once; d_gene: -; j_gene: TRBJ2-2; v_gene: TRBV20-1
CDR3aa: CASSPGGDEQYF; CDR3nt: TGTGCCAGCAGCCCCGGGGGGGACGAGCAGTACTTC; abundance: -; d_gene: TRBD2; j_gene: TRBJ2-7; v_gene: TRBV6-5
CDR3aa: CASSEGGTYEQYF; CDR3nt: TGTGCCAGCAGTGAAGGAGGGACCTACGAGCAGTACTTC; abundance: -; d_gene: -; j_gene: TRBJ2-7; v_gene: TRBV2
CDR3aa: CATSASGESYNEQFF; CDR3nt: TGTGCCACCAGTGCCAGCGGGGAGTCCTACAATGAGCAGTTCTTC; abundance: once; d_gene: TRBD2; j_gene: TRBJ2-1; v_gene: TRBV24-1
CDR3aa: CASTLTPGQGAEAFF; CDR3nt: TGTGCCAGCACACTTACACCGGGACAGGGGGCTGAAGCTTTCTTT; abundance: -; d_gene: TRBD1; j_gene: TRBJ1-1; v_gene: TRBV28
CDR3aa: CASSVSGSNGNTIYF; CDR3nt: TGTGCCAGCAGCGTTTCAGGGTCCAATGGAAACACCATATATTTT; abundance: -; d_gene: -; j_gene: TRBJ1-3; v_gene: TRBV9
CDR3aa: CASGLSSGTNTGELFF; CDR3nt: TGTGCTAGTGGTCTCTCTAGCGGCACCAACACCGGGGAGCTGTTTTTT; abundance: -; d_gene: TRBD2; j_gene: TRBJ2-2; v_gene: TRBV12-5
CDR3aa: CASSPTTLQETQYF; CDR3nt: TGTGCCAGCAGCCCAACTACCCTCCAAGAGACCCAGTACTTC; abundance: -; d_gene: -; j_gene: TRBJ2-5; v_gene: TRBV6-2/TRBV6-3
CDR3aa: CARCPTGTYYGYTF; CDR3nt: TGTGCCAGGTGTCCCACAGGGACCTACTATGGCTACACCTTC; abundance: -; d_gene: -; j_gene: TRBJ1-2; v_gene: TRBV28
CDR3aa: CASSLDSTNSPLHF; CDR3nt: TGCGCCAGCAGCTTGGACAGCACTAATTCACCCCTCCACTTT; abundance: -; d_gene: -; j_gene: TRBJ1-6; v_gene: TRBV5-1
CDR3aa: CASSLEGSGGPRYEQYF; CDR3nt: TGTGCCAGCAGCTTGGAAGGTAGCGGGGGGCCGCGATACGAGCAGTACTTC; abundance: few; d_gene: TRBD2; j_gene: TRBJ2-7; v_gene: TRBV5-4
CDR3aa: CASSYRRNYGYTF; CDR3nt: TGTGCCAGCAGTTACAGGAGGAACTATGGCTACACCTTC; abundance: -; d_gene: -; j_gene: TRBJ1-2; v_gene: TRBV6-5
CDR3aa: CASSDRLETQYF; CDR3nt: TGTGCCAGCAGTGACCGACTAGAGACCCAGTACTTC; abundance: -; d_gene: -; j_gene: TRBJ2-5; v_gene: TRBV6-2/TRBV6-3
CDR3aa: CASGWWTPETGPNQPQHF; CDR3nt: TGTGCTAGTGGTTGGTGGACCCCTGAGACAGGCCCCAATCAGCCCCAGCATTTT; abundance: once; d_gene: -; j_gene: TRBJ1-5; v_gene: TRBV12-5